This T cell receptor beta chain was found in a study of shared clonotypes between healthy human individuals. In the CD4+ fraction, cells were divided into CD45RA+ naive and CD45RA-negative memory subsets. For this clone: Its antigen is currently unknown.

Notes on the study in general: In having few donors, the study represented limited genetic and exposure-history diversity.

This table comes from immunoSEQ multiplex PCR, and its TCRdb copy is limited to in-frame clones, with some not included. The table has 2 million to 3 million clones, roughly 93% seen once. Germline V CDR1 and CDR2: SGHAT, FQNNGV. Between the trimmed V and J ends, which lost 1 base and 8 bases, there was a span of 14 bases. The CDR3 length is 14 residues. The receptor was derived from a man aged 18 to 35 in good health. Some clones in this sample may be carry-over from other donors' samples. The chain carries TRBV11-2 and TRBJ1-2; no reliable D call. The sequencing input was naive CD4+ T cells from PBMCs. The subset is: CD45RA+ positively selected. The CDR3 DNA follows: TGTGCCAGCAGCTTAGGATCCCCCCAGAGGGGCTACACCTTC. Translated: CASSLGSPQRGYTF.